One and the same sample provided the 15 T cell receptor beta chains below, sequenced in a study of blood T cell repertoires in COVID-19. Clones were read by immunoSEQ multiplex PCR, and TCRdb kept only the in-frame ones, dropping some. The table lists approximately 140,000 clones, 86% of them singletons. Sequenced: peripheral blood. The receptors were sampled from a woman aged 60 to 75 with acute or convalescent COVID-19.

The chain is built from TRBV10-1 and TRBJ2-7, with 9 bases lining up with TRBD2. The CDR3 covers 17 residues. Germline V gene data show CDR1 as WNHNN and CDR2 as SYGVQD (reference sequence). V lost 1 base, J lost 1 base, and 8 bases stayed unmatched. CDR3 region: CASSEFPSGALSYEQYF. In DNA form, the CDR3 reads TGCGCCAGCAGTGAGTTTCCTAGCGGGGCACTTTCCTACGAGCAGTACTTC.

The chain joins TRBV6-6 to TRBJ2-7, with 9 bases that match TRBD1. In germline, CDR1 is MNHNY, CDR2 SVGAGI (reference sequence). With V trimmed by 6 bases and J by 2 bases, 8 bases remained unmatched. This CDR3 is built from 15 residues. CDR3 nucleotide sequence: TGTGCCAGCAGCTCAGGGACAGGGAAACCCTACGAGCAGTACTTC. This translates into CASSSGTGKPYEQYF.

V is TRBV5-4 and J is TRBJ2-7; D perhaps matches TRBD1 (6 bases). The CDR3 totals 13 residues. The germline V gene encodes CDR1 SGHNT and CDR2 YYREEE (reference sequence). Trimming shortened V by 1 base and J by 2 bases, and 7 bases separated the two germline ends. CDR3 nucleotide sequence: TGTGCCAGCAGCTTGAAGGGGGCCTACGAGCAGTACTTC. Amino acids: CASSLKGAYEQYF.

The rearrangement uses TRBV12-5 and TRBJ2-7, with D possibly being TRBD1 (5 bases). Between the trimmed V and J ends, which lost 4 bases and 9 bases, there was a span of 10 bases. This CDR3 spans 11 amino acids. The germline V gene encodes CDR1 LGHNT and CDR2 FRNRAP. The CDR3 nucleotides are TGTGCTAGTGGTTCCAATAGGGGGCAGTACTTC. This gives the protein CASGSNRGQYF.

This clone was seen once. V and J are TRBV10-3 and TRBJ2-1; the match to TRBD2 covers 8 bases. CDR1 ENHRY and CDR2 SYGVKD come from the germline V gene. The CDR3 is 16 amino acids. V gave up 2 bases and J gave up 8 bases; unmatched junction bases: 11. The CDR3 nucleotides are TGTGCCATCAGTGAGCCACCCGGGACTAGTATCGATGAGCAGTTCTTC. Translating it yields CAISEPPGTSIDEQFF.

This chain links TRBV5-1 with TRBJ2-7, with TRBD2 matching over 7 bases. Germline lookup yields CDR1 SGHRS and CDR2 YFSETQ. The V and J ends lost 4 bases and 4 bases, in that order; junction bases with no gene match: 11. This CDR3 region has 15 residues. The CDR3 bases are TGCGCCAGCAGCGGCCGCTTGTTGGGGGGGTACGAGCAGTACTTC. Its translation: CASSGRLLGGYEQYF. Supplemented by reference TRBV5-1 and TRBJ2-7, the full variable domain reads KAGVTQTPRYLIKTRGQQVTLSCSPISGHRSVSWYQQTPGQGLQFLFEYFSETQRNKGNFPGRFSGRQFSNSRSEMNVSTLELGDSALYLCASSGRLLGGYEQYFGPGTRLTVT.

The sample holds one count of this clone. The V gene is TRBV24-1, the J gene TRBJ2-5, with 9 bases lining up with TRBD1. This CDR3 is 16 amino acids long. Looked up from germline, CDR1 is KGHDR and CDR2 is SFDVKD. Trimming at V came to 4 bases and at J to 5 bases, leaving 10 bases not matched to a gene. CDR3 protein: CATSDRSGQGMETQYF. CDR3 nucleotide sequence: TGTGCCACCAGTGACCGCTCGGGACAGGGTATGGAGACCCAGTACTTC.

V usage is TRBV28 and J usage is TRBJ2-5, with 7 bases fitting TRBD1. V was clipped by 4 bases and J by 5 bases; unmatched bases: 7. The CDR3 is 14 residues long. Germline loops: CDR1 MDHEN, CDR2 SYDVKM. The DNA of the CDR3 is TGTGCCAGCAGTTCGCCAGGGGGTGTGGAGACCCAGTACTTC. It specifies CASSSPGGVETQYF. Full variable domain (remainder filled in from reference TRBV28 and TRBJ2-5): DVKVTQSSRYLVKRTGEKVFLECVQDMDHENMFWYRQDPGLGLRLIYFSYDVKMKEKGDIPEGYSVSREKKERFSLILESASTNQTSMYLCASSSPGGVETQYFGPGTRLLVL.

V gene TRBV11-2 combines with J gene TRBJ2-1, with D perhaps TRBD2 (6 bases). The germline V gene has CDR1 SGHAT and CDR2 FQNNGV. The V and J ends lost 0 bases and 6 bases respectively, with 12 bases between them. The CDR3 is 15 residues long. CDR3 in amino acids: CASSLEGGAFNEQFF. DNA of the CDR3: TGTGCCAGCAGCTTAGAGGGGGGTGCGTTCAATGAGCAGTTCTTC.

This rearrangement joins TRBV9 to TRBJ2-3, with 9 positions matching TRBD1. With V trimmed by 2 bases and J by 1 base, 8 bases remained unmatched. This CDR3 is 17 amino acids long. Germline values: CDR1 SGDLS, CDR2 YYNGEE. The CDR3: CASSVEHGQGRTDTQYF. DNA for the CDR3: TGTGCCAGCAGCGTCGAGCATGGACAGGGGCGCACAGATACGCAGTATTTT. The variable domain in full, with the rest retrieved from reference TRBV9 and TRBJ2-3, is DSGVTQTPKHLITATGQRVTLRCSPRSGDLSVYWYQQSLDQGLQFLIQYYNGEERAKGNILERFSAQQFPDLHSELNLSSLELGDSALYFCASSVEHGQGRTDTQYFGPGTRLTVL.

This clone was detected only once. The chain recombines TRBV27 with TRBJ2-3; D is uncertain. CDR1 is MNHEY and CDR2 is SMNVEV in the germline V gene (reference sequence). V was trimmed by 3 bases and J by 1 base, leaving 5 bases between them. The CDR3 has 13 amino acids. The DNA of the CDR3 is TGTGCCAGCAGTTTTCTAGGCACAGATACGCAGTATTTT. Its translation is CASSFLGTDTQYF.

V usage is TRBV2 and J usage is TRBJ2-7; 9 bases agree with TRBD1. CDR3 length: 14 residues. V dropped 5 bases and J dropped 3; count of bases not matched to a gene: 5. Germline lookup yields CDR1 SNHLY and CDR2 FYNNEI. The CDR3 DNA reads as TGTGCCAGCAGTACGGACAGGGGAAGCTACGAGCAGTACTTC. Translating gives CASSTDRGSYEQYF.

The CDR3 here is CASRQGTNTGELFF. The CDR3 DNA sequence: TGCGCCAGTCGACAGGGGACGAACACCGGGGAGCTGTTTTTT. The chain combines TRBV4-3 with TRBJ2-2, with 8 bases lining up with TRBD1. J gave up 0 bases and V 9 bases, and 3 bases lay outside the gene matches. Germline loops: CDR1 LGHNA, CDR2 YSLEER. The CDR3 runs 14 residues.

This chain links TRBV6-2 or TRBV6-3 with TRBJ1-2, with D unresolved. Per the germline V gene, CDR1 is MNHEY and CDR2 is SVGEGT. The V gene lost 2 bases and the J gene lost 7 bases, with 11 bases spanning the gap. This CDR3 is 13 amino acids long. The CDR3 loop reads CASSYRGGSGYTF. CDR3 bases: TGTGCCAGCAGTTACCGTGGAGGCAGTGGCTACACCTTC.

The chain recombines TRBV9 with TRBJ1-2, with 7 bases fitting TRBD1. Germline-derived CDR1 and CDR2 are SGDLS and YYNGEE. CDR3 length: 16 amino acids. V lost 5 bases and J lost 8; bases outside the gene matches: 18. The CDR3 is CASSRLRGGALEGYTF. CDR3 DNA sequence: TGTGCCAGCAGTCGTCTCCGAGGGGGCGCGCTGGAGGGCTACACCTTC.